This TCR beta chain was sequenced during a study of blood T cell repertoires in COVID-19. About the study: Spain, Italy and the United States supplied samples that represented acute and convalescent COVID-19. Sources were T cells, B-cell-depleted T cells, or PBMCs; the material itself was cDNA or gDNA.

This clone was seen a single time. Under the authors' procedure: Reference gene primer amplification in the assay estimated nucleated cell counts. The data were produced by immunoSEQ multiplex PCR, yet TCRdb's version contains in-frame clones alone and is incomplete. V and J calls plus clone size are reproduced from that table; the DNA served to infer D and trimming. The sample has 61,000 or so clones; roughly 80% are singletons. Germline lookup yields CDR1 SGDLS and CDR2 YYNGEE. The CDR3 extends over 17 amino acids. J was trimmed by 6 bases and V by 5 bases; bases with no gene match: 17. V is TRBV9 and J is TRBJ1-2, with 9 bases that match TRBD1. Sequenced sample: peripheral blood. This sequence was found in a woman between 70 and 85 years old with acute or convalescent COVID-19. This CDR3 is CASRGGTGGPPGDGYTF. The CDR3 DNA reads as TGTGCCAGCAGGGGCGGCACAGGGGGCCCCCCTGGGGATGGCTACACCTTC. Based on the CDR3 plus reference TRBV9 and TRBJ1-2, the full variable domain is DSGVTQTPKHLITATGQRVTLRCSPRSGDLSVYWYQQSLDQGLQFLIQYYNGEERAKGNILERFSAQQFPDLHSELNLSSLELGDSALYFCASRGGTGGPPGDGYTFGSGTRLTVV.